The source of this T cell receptor (beta chain) is a study of T cells after yellow fever vaccination. Study details: Fractions of low cell number were prepared using SMART-Seq v4 Ultra Low Input.

It was through 5'RACE template switching that TCR cDNA was made, with a universal primer site and UMIs added. TCRdb reprocessed the 5' RACE reads with MiXCR, giving one entry per CDR3 protein. The sample holds around 300,000 distinct CDR3 sequences; approximately 4.5% are singletons and the top ten take 19%. The CDR3 spans 14 residues. Between the trimmed V and J ends, which lost 2 bases and 4 bases, there was a span of 8 bases. CDR1 is MDHEN, CDR2 SYDVKM, per germline. In this sample, this clonotype turned up many times. The rearrangement links TRBV28 to TRBJ2-2; D ambiguous. This clonotype was obtained from a young man who received the YFV17D yellow fever vaccine. Here the sequenced sample was PBMCs, taken 15 days after the yellow fever booster vaccination. This chain's CDR3 is CASSLLKITGELFF. CDR3 nucleotides: TGTGCCAGCAGTTTACTGAAGATCACCGGGGAGCTGTTTTTT.